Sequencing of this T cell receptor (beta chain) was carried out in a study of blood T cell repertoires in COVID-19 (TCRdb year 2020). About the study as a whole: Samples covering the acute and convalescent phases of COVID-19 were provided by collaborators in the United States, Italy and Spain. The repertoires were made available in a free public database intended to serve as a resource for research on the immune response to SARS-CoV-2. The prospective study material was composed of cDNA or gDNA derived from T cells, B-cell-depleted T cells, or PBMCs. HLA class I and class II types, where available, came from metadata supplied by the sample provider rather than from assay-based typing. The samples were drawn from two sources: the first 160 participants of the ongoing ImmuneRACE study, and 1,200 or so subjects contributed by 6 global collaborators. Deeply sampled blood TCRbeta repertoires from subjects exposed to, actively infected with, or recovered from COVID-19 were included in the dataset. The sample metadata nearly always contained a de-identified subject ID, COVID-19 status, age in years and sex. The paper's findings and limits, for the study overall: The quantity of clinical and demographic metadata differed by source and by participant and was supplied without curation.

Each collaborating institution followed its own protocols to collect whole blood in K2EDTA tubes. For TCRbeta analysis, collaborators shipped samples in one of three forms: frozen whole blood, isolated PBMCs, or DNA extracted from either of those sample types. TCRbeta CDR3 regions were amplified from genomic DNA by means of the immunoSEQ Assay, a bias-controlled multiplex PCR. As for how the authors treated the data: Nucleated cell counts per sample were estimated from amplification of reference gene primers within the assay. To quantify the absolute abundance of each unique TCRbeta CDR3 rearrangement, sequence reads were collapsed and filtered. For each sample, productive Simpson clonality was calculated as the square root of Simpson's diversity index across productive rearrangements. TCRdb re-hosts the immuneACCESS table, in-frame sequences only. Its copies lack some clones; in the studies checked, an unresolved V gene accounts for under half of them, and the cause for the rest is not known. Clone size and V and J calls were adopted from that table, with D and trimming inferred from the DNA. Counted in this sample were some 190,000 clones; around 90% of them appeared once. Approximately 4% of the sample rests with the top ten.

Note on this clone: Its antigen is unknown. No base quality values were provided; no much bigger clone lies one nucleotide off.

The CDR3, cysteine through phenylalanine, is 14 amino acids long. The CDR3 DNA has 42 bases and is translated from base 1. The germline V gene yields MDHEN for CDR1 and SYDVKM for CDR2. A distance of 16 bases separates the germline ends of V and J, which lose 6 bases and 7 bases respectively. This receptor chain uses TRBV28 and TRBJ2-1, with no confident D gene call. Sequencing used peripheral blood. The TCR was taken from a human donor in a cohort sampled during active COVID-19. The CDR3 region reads CASSPALGANEQFF. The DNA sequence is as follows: TGTGCCAGCAGCCCCGCCCTAGGAGCGAATGAGCAGTTCTTC.